This T cell receptor beta chain emerged from a study of T cells in Graves' hyperthyroidism and ophthalmopathy. Study findings and constraints: Blood held most thyroid clonotypes expanded above 0.001 frequency.

Amplification targeted TCR beta CDR3 regions from RNA transcripts. With the HTBI primer set, the TCR CDR3 went through a first round of RT-PCR. Via MiXCR, TCRdb re-called the multiplex PCR reads, giving one row per CDR3 protein. This table holds around 390,000 distinct CDR3 sequences, about 14% found once. Among ophthalmopathy patients, the Clinical Activity Score reached at least 3, the NOSPECS grade reached at least 4, and duration remained under 3 months. Clinicians diagnosed patients from clinical symptoms, serum thyroxine and TRAb, thyroid ultrasound and orbital computed tomography. 8.5 to 10 ml of fresh peripheral blood supplied the PBMCs. CDR3 length: 16 amino acids. J was trimmed by 4 bases and V by 8 bases; bases with no gene match: 15. CDR1 is MNHEY, CDR2 SVGEGT, per germline. This clonotype came up many times. Its specificity is not known.

The chain combines TRBV6-2 or TRBV6-3 with TRBJ1-1; 8 bases are shared with TRBD1. The clonotype was recovered from a woman aged 25 to 39 with Graves' ophthalmopathy. Sequences were obtained from blood. CDR3 protein: CASEINLKTGATEAFF. Here the CDR3 DNA reads TGTGCCAGCGAAATAAACTTAAAGACAGGGGCCACTGAAGCTTTCTTT.